The present T cell receptor (beta chain) was sequenced within a study of blood T cell repertoires in COVID-19. Background on the study: Material from acute and convalescent COVID-19 was sourced from the United States, Italy and Spain.

V was cut by 5 bases and J by 4 bases, with 11 bases left in between. Germline V gene lookup returns CDR1 KGHSH and CDR2 LQKENI. There are 13 residues in the CDR3. Assay used: immunoSEQ multiplex PCR; TCRdb lists only in-frame clones, some missing. This sample carries 150,000 to 200,000 clones, 84% of them seen once, and the ten largest clones take more than 10%. This TCR was recovered from a man aged 50 to 60 who had recovered from COVID-19. Material for sequencing was PBMCs or T cells enriched from blood (not recorded which). The rearrangement joins TRBV18 to TRBJ1-2; D is possibly TRBD1 (5 bases). For the CDR3, the DNA is TGTGCCAGCTCATCGGGGGTCCCCTATGGCTACACCTTC. It codes for CASSSGVPYGYTF. Drawing the rest from reference TRBV18 and TRBJ1-2, the complete variable domain is NAGVMQNPRHLVRRRGQEARLRCSPMKGHSHVYWYRQLPEEGLKFMVYLQKENIIDESGMPKERFSAEFPKEGPSILRIQQVVRGDSAAYFCASSSGVPYGYTFGSGTRLTVV.